This section outlines one TCR beta chain sequence together with its context. Its antigen is undetermined. At one boundary the junction diverges from the germline segment, which might be a read error. The sample originates from a study of cytomegalovirus exposure and HLA in healthy donors. Both 60 Vbeta primers and 13 Jbeta primers went into the PCR. Original analysis: A follow-up analysis tallied tens of millions of unique TCR beta chains, approximately 11 million shared. The protocol was immunoSEQ multiplex PCR, while the TCRdb copy is restricted to in-frame clones and leaves out a portion. The DNA was the basis for D and trimming; V, J and clone size are from that table. Counted here are about 140,000 clones, approximately 87% occurring once; the ten biggest clones make up 4% to 6.5%. This CDR3 region has 18 residues. Germline V CDR1 and CDR2: SEHNR, FQNEAQ (reference sequence). Regarding the study as a whole: Certain indistinguishable V segments, among them TRBV6-2 and TRBV6-3, were excluded.

The chain is built from TRBV7-9 and TRBJ2-6, with 12 nucleotides matching TRBD2. The origin of this receptor is a woman in her twenties or thirties in good health and CMV-seronegative. The sample comprised PBMCs. In DNA form, the CDR3 reads TGTTCCAGCAGCTTAGGGACTAGCGGGCGCTCTGGGGCCAACGTCCTGACTTTC. Residues: CSSSLGTSGRSGANVLTF.